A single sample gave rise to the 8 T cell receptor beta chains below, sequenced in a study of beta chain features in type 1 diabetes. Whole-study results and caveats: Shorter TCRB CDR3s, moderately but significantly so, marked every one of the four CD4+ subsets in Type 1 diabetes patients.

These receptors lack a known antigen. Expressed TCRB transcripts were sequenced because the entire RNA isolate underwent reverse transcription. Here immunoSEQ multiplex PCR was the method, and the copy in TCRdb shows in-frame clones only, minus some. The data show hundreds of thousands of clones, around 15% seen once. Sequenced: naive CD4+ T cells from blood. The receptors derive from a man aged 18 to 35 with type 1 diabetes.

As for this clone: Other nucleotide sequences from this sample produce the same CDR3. The CDR3 protein is CASSLQGDGYTF. CDR3 coding DNA: TGCGCCAGCAGCTTACAGGGGGACGGCTACACCTTC. This chain uses TRBV5-1 with TRBJ1-2; 8 nucleotides line up with TRBD1. V shed 2 bases and J 8 bases; nucleotides not matched to a gene: 2. This CDR3 has 12 residues. Germline V lookup: CDR1 SGHRS, CDR2 YFSETQ.

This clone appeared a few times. Written as DNA, the CDR3 is TGTGCCAGCTCACCACAGCAGGACTTCTCTGGAAACACCATATATTTT. Translation: CASSPQQDFSGNTIYF. The genes are TRBV18 and TRBJ1-3; the D is unclear. Germline CDR1 and CDR2: KGHSH and LQKENI. Trimming took 1 base from V and 0 from J, leaving 10 bases between them. The CDR3 totals 16 residues.

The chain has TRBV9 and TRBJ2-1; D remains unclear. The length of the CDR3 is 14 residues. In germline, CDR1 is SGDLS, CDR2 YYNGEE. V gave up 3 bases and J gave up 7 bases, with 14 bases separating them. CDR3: CASSAHPTGNEQFF. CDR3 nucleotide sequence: TGTGCCAGCAGCGCTCACCCGACCGGAAATGAGCAGTTCTTC.

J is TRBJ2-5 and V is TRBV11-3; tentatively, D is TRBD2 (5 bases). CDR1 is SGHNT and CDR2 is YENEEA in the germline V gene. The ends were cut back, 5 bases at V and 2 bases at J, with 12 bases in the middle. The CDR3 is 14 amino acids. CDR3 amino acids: CASSLRTDQETQYF. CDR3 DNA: TGTGCCAGCAGCCTCAGGACTGATCAAGAGACCCAGTACTTC.

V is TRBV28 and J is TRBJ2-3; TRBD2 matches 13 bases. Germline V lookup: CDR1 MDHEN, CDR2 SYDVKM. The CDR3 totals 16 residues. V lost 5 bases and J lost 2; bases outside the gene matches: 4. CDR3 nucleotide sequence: TGTGCCAGCAGTCCAGGGACTAGCGGGACCACAGATACGCAGTATTTT. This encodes CASSPGTSGTTDTQYF.

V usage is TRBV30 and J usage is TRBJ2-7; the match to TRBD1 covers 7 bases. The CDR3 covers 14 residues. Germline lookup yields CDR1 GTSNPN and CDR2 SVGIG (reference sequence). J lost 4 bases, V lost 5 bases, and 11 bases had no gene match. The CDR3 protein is CAWLPYRGGYEQYF. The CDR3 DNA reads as TGTGCCTGGCTCCCCTACAGGGGCGGGTACGAGCAGTACTTC.

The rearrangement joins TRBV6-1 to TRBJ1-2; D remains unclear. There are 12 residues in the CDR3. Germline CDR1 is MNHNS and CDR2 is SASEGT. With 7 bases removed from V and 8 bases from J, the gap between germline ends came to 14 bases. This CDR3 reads CASTHRTTGYTF. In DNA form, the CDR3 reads TGTGCCAGCACGCATAGGACGACAGGCTACACCTTC.

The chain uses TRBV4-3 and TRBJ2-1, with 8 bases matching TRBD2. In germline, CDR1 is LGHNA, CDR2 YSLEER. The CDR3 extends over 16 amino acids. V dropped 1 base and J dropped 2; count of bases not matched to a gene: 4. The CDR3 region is CASSQVWRGAYNEQFF. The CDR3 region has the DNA TGCGCCAGCAGCCAAGTATGGCGGGGGGCCTACAATGAGCAGTTCTTC.